The next 18 T cell receptor beta chains were all read from a single sample in a study of T-cell memory formation after mild COVID-19. Each CDR3 protein gets one entry after TCRdb re-called the 5' RACE reads with MiXCR. The sample has a few hundred thousand distinct CDR3 sequences; 13% to 15% are singletons. The sample was PBMCs or a T cell subset sorted from them (not recorded which). The receptor source for this set is a man aged 18 to 35 who had mild COVID-19 (a few samples of this study predate the infection). Cell type and time point are not known.

The chain employs TRBV4-1 and TRBJ1-2; TRBD1 matches at 7 bases. From germline, CDR1 is MGHRA and CDR2 YSYEKL. The CDR3 runs to 15 residues. J was trimmed by 6 bases and V by 4 bases; bases with no gene match: 11. CDR3 nucleotides: TGCGCCAGCAGCCTTCACACAGGGGAGTCGGATGGCTACACCTTC. Translating it yields CASSLHTGESDGYTF.

This clonotype showed up just a few times. The V call is TRBV4-2, the J call TRBJ2-3; D gene uncertain. The CDR3 sequence is 15 residues long. V lost 0 bases to trimming and J lost 4 bases, with 11 bases between them. Per germline, CDR1 LGHNA and CDR2 YNFKEQ. CDR3 amino acids: CASSQDLSPPDTQYF. The CDR3 DNA reads as TGTGCCAGCAGCCAAGATTTATCACCCCCAGATACGCAGTATTTT.

This clonotype came up many times. The rearrangement links TRBV7-9 to TRBJ1-1; D might be TRBD1 (5 bases). CDR3 length equals 12 residues. Germline values: CDR1 SEHNR, CDR2 FQNEAQ (reference sequence). V dropped 1 base and J dropped 10 bases, with 10 bases sitting between them. The DNA of the CDR3 is TGTGCCAGCAGCTTAGGGGGCGACGGAGCTTTCTTT. Translated, it gives CASSLGGDGAFF. The full variable domain, completed using reference TRBV7-9 and TRBJ1-1, is DTGVSQNPRHKITKRGQNVTFRCDPISEHNRLYWYRQTLGQGPEFLTYFQNEAQLEKSRLLSDRFSAERPKGSFSTLEIQRTEQGDSAMYLCASSLGGDGAFFGQGTRLTVV.

This clonotype has just a few counts. The rearrangement uses TRBV10-3 and TRBJ2-5, with a tentative D call TRBD1 (6 bases). The germline CDR1 and CDR2 sequences are ENHRY and SYGVKD. CDR3 size: 15 residues. V was shortened by 0 bases and J by 1 base, with 9 bases between the two germline ends. CDR3 in DNA: TGTGCCATCAGTGAGTCCAAGACAGGCCAAGAGACCCAGTACTTC. It yields the protein CAISESKTGQETQYF.

This clonotype turned up a few times. The chain uses TRBV20-1 and TRBJ2-5; 13 bases are shared with TRBD2. This CDR3 has 15 amino acids. Germline CDR1 reads DFQATT; CDR2 reads SNEGSKA (reference sequence). V trimming: 4 bases; J trimming: 4 bases; junction bases outside the gene matches: 6. CDR3 loop: CSAITSGGAGETQYF. For the CDR3, the DNA is TGCAGTGCTATCACTAGCGGGGGGGCCGGAGAGACCCAGTACTTC.

This clonotype occurred a few times. The V and J genes are TRBV5-1 and TRBJ2-2, with 12 bases fitting TRBD2. The germline gives CDR1 SGHRS, CDR2 YFSETQ. This CDR3 is built from 17 residues. V trimming: 2 bases; J trimming: 3 bases; junction bases outside the gene matches: 5. Written as DNA, the CDR3 is TGCGCCAGCAGCTTTGCTAGCGGGGGGGCCTACACCGGGGAGCTGTTTTTT. It codes for CASSFASGGAYTGELFF.

This clonotype was observed a few times. This chain joins TRBV27 and TRBJ1-2, with a possible D match to TRBD1 (6 bases). The CDR3 is 14 amino acids. CDR1 is MNHEY and CDR2 is SMNVEV in the germline V gene (reference sequence). V was trimmed by 6 bases and J by 4 bases, leaving 15 bases between them. Here the CDR3 reads CASSSTDSLYGYTF. CDR3 in DNA: TGTGCCAGCAGCTCCACGGACAGTCTCTATGGCTACACCTTC.

In its sample, this clonotype was seen a few times. V usage is TRBV7-2 and J usage is TRBJ2-7, with 9 positions matching TRBD1. Germline V gene lookup returns CDR1 SGHTA and CDR2 FQGNSA. The CDR3 is 13 residues long. The J segment lost 7 bases and the V segment lost 5 bases, leaving 6 bases of the junction unmatched. The CDR3 DNA is TGTGCCAGCAGCGCCTACAGGGGGCAAGAGCAGTACGTC. Translated, it gives CASSAYRGQEQYV.

This clonotype was seen repeatedly, ten times or more. The rearrangement links TRBV5-5 to TRBJ1-6; no clear D. CDR1 SGHKS and CDR2 YYEKEE come from the germline V gene (reference sequence). V lost 3 bases, J lost 9 bases, and 7 bases lay in between. CDR3 length: 12 residues. The CDR3 spells CASSSTTSPLHF. DNA of the CDR3: TGTGCCAGCAGCTCTACTACTTCACCCCTCCACTTT.

This clonotype was seen only a few times. This rearrangement joins TRBV20-1 to TRBJ2-3; 12 bases are a match to TRBD1. The CDR3 spans 15 residues. Germline lookup yields CDR1 DFQATT and CDR2 SNEGSKA (reference sequence). V trimming: 2 bases; J trimming: 6 bases; junction bases outside the gene matches: 6. CDR3 loop: CSARPGTGGADTQYF. In nucleotides, the CDR3 is TGCAGTGCTAGACCGGGGACAGGGGGCGCGGATACGCAGTATTTT.

The chain links TRBV29-1 to TRBJ2-5, with D possibly being TRBD2 (5 bases). The CDR3 length is 12 residues. The V gene lost 4 bases and the J gene lost 5 bases, with 11 bases spanning the gap. Germline CDR1 SQVTM, CDR2 ANQGSEA. CDR3 in DNA: TGCAGCGTTGTCGGGATTTCTGAGACCCAGTACTTC. It translates to CSVVGISETQYF.

The rearrangement links TRBV5-1 to TRBJ2-2; 14 bases map to TRBD2. Germline V gene lookup returns CDR1 SGHRS and CDR2 YFSETQ. CDR3 length equals 17 residues. Unmatched junction bases numbered 4, after V lost 3 bases and J lost 3 bases. CDR3 sequence (DNA): TGCGCCAGCAGCTGGGGACTAGCGGGGGCCCACACCGGGGAGCTGTTTTTT. Its translation: CASSWGLAGAHTGELFF.

This clonotype was picked up a small number of times. The junction departs from germline at one end; a sequencing error may be responsible. The chain joins TRBV7-7 to TRBJ2-5, with 9 bases matching TRBD2. The CDR3 contains 15 residues. Germline V gene data show CDR1 as SSHAT and CDR2 as FNYEAQ (reference sequence). DNA of the CDR3: TGTGCTAGCAGCTTAGGCGGGGGGGTCCTTGAGACCCAGTACTTC. This translates into CASSLGGGVLETQYF. Using reference TRBV7-7 and TRBJ2-5 for the parts outside the CDR3, the full variable domain is GAGVSQSPRYKVTKRGQDVTLRCDPISSHATLYWYQQALGQGPEFLTYFNYEAQPDKSGLPSDRFSAERPEGSISTLTIQRTEQRDSAMYRCASSLGGGVLETQYFGPGTRLLVL.

The CDR3 nucleotides are TGCAGTGCTATGAGGACAGGGGGCACTGAAGCTTTCTTT. It translates to CSAMRTGGTEAFF. The chain recombines TRBV20-1 with TRBJ1-1; 10 nucleotides agree with TRBD1. V was clipped by 4 bases and J by 4 bases; unmatched bases: 3. Germline values: CDR1 DFQATT, CDR2 SNEGSKA (reference sequence). The CDR3 covers 13 residues.

This chain links TRBV6-5 with TRBJ1-2, with a possible D match to TRBD1 (5 bases). Trimming took off 5 bases at V and 6 bases at J, with 13 bases between the two ends. Germline CDR1 and CDR2: MNHEY and SVGAGI. CDR3 length equals 13 residues. The CDR3 nucleotides read TGTGCCAGCAGTCGCGGGGGTTCGGATGGCTACACCTTC. It is translated as CASSRGGSDGYTF.

This clonotype appeared a few times. This sequence joins TRBV2 and TRBJ2-5; TRBD1 aligns across 11 bases. CDR1 is SNHLY, CDR2 FYNNEI, per germline. J lost 4 bases, V lost 6 bases, and 7 bases had no gene match. This CDR3 has 15 residues. The CDR3 is CASSGGQGAGETQYF. CDR3 sequence (DNA): TGTGCCAGCAGCGGAGGACAGGGGGCAGGAGAGACCCAGTACTTC.

This clonotype has more than one count but fewer than ten. The chain recombines TRBV7-9 with TRBJ2-1; D assignment may be TRBD1 or TRBD2 (5 bases each). The CDR3 length is 15 residues. Looked up from germline, CDR1 is SEHNR and CDR2 is FQNEAQ (reference sequence). V was pared by 4 bases and J by 4 bases, with 14 bases between. CDR3 nucleotides: TGTGCCAGCAGCTCGATGGGACCGGTTTACAATGAGCAGTTCTTC. Its translation: CASSSMGPVYNEQFF.

This sequence joins TRBV4-2 and TRBJ2-7; possibly TRBD2 for D (5 bases). The CDR3 covers 15 residues. Germline V gene lookup returns CDR1 LGHNA and CDR2 YNFKEQ. Trimming cost V 4 bases and J 0 bases, with 13 bases left between them. The CDR3 here is CASSPSLMSSYEQYF. In DNA, the CDR3 is TGTGCCAGCAGCCCTAGCTTAATGTCCTCCTACGAGCAGTACTTC.